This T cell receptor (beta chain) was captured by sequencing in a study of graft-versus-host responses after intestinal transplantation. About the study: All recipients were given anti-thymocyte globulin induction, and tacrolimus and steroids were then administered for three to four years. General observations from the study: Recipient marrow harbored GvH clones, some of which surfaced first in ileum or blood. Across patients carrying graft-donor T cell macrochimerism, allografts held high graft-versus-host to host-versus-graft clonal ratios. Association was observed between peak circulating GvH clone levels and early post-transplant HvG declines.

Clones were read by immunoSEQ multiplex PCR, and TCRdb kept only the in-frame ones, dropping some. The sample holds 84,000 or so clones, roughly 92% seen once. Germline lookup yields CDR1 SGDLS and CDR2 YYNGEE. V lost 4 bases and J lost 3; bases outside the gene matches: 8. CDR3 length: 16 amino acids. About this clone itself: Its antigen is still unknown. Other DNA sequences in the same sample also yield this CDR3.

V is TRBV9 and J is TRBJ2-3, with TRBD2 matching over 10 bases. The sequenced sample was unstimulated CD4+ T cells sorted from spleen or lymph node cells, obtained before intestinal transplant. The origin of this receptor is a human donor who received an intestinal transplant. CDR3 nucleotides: TGTGCCAGCAGCTCCAAATCAGCGGGAGGGACAGATACGCAGTATTTT. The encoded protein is CASSSKSAGGTDTQYF.